This T cell receptor beta chain was documented in a study of T cell repertoires in cytomegalovirus infection. The overall study: HLA-B-restricted CMV epitopes that are well studied were used alongside recently identified HLA-C-restricted ones. Study outcomes and limitations: Cumulative public TCR beta family frequency identified carriers of CMV plus the relevant HLA. The ex vivo response was dominated by HLA-C-restricted CMV-specific TCR beta clonotypes.

One entry per CDR3 protein, called by TCRdb with MiXCR from the reads. The profile covers 570,000 or so distinct CDR3 sequences, with roughly 43% appearing a single time and about 46% taken by the ten largest. V was cut by 4 bases and J by 3 bases, with 18 bases left in between. This CDR3 comprises 16 residues. The V gene's germline CDR1 is SGHTA and CDR2 FQGNSA. This clonotype turned up a few times. No antigen is known for it. This receptor was identified in a human donor in good health (CMV status not recorded). Some clones in this sample may be carry-over from other donors' samples. The rearrangement uses TRBV7-2 and TRBJ1-2, with D perhaps TRBD1 (6 bases). The sample consisted of cultured PBMCs, taken from culture after CMV antigen stimulation. CDR3: CASSYVGGSSYYGYTF. In DNA form, the CDR3 reads TGTGCCAGCAGCTACGTCGGGGGCAGTAGTTACTATGGCTACACCTTC.